This TCR beta chain was retrieved from a study of blood T cells in healthy people across ages. Study background: About one barcoded beta molecule per two T cells was captured by template switching. The study's findings and limits: Any changes in expanded clonotypes were possibly confounded, as donor CMV status remained unknown.

CDR1 LGHNA and CDR2 YSLEER come from the germline V gene. This CDR3 comprises 13 residues. V dropped 0 bases and J dropped 7 bases, with 9 bases sitting between them. This clonotype was recorded a few times. Its specificity is not known. It was with a sample-barcoded 5' primer and a J-beta primer mix that a second PCR of about 6 to 12 cycles was run. Each TCR beta cDNA got a 12-nucleotide random molecular identifier. TCRdb re-analysed the 5' RACE reads in MiXCR, keeping a single row per CDR3 protein. Found here are 540,000 or so distinct CDR3 sequences, around 24% of them singletons; the top ten hold approximately 10%. These data also featured in a second study, about T cells of mothers and their children. That work states: Per child, around 3 million TCR beta CDR3 reads were obtained, against over 8.5 million per mother.

This sequence originates from a boy younger than 18 in good health. The V gene is TRBV4-3, the J gene TRBJ2-5; D assignment may be TRBD1 or TRBD2 (5 bases each). What was sequenced was blood. CDR3 nucleotides: TGCGCCAGCAGCCAAGATGAGGGACGGACCCAGTACTTC. Translating it yields CASSQDEGRTQYF.